This TCR beta chain was observed in a study of blood T cell repertoires in COVID-19. Before being deemed recovered, Cohort 3 donors had two negative PCRs, clearance, or symptom resolution. V was cut by 6 bases and J by 2 bases, with 10 bases left in between. The CDR3 is made up of 13 amino acids. CDR1 and CDR2 from the germline V gene are SGHTA and FQGNSA. Data came from immunoSEQ multiplex PCR; TCRdb stores just in-frame clones and leaves some out. The repertoire holds 150,000 to 200,000 clones, more than 80% seen once, with 9.5% to 15% in the top ten. The sequencing input was PBMCs or T cells enriched from blood (not recorded which). This TCR was sampled from a man between 50 and 59 years old who had recovered from COVID-19. The rearrangement joins TRBV7-2 to TRBJ1-2; a weak D match, TRBD1 (6 bases). The CDR3 sequence: CASREGGNYGYTF. CDR3 nucleotide sequence: TGTGCCAGCAGGGAAGGGGGAAACTATGGCTACACCTTC.